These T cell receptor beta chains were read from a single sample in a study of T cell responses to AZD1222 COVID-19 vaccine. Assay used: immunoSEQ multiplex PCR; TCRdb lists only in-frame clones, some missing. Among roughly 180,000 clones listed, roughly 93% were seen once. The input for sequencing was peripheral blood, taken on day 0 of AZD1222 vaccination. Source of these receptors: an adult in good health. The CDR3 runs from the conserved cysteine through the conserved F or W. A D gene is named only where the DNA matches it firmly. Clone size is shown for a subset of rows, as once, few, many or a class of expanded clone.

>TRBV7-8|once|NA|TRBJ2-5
CASSPTREETQYF
TGTGCCAGCAGCCCTACCCGGGAAGAGACCCAGTACTTC
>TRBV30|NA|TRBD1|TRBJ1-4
CAWSALGTGFEKLFF
TGTGCCTGGAGTGCTCTCGGGACAGGGTTTGAAAAACTGTTTTTT
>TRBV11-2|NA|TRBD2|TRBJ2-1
CASSLRVAGAGGNEQFF
TGTGCCAGCAGCTTAAGGGTAGCGGGAGCGGGGGGCAATGAGCAGTTCTTC
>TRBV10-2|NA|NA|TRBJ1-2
CASSDTRAVGYGYTF
TGCGCCAGCAGTGATACGAGGGCTGTAGGCTATGGCTACACCTTC
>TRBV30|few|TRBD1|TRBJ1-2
CAWKRTGRSYGYTF
TGTGCCTGGAAAAGGACAGGCCGAAGCTATGGCTACACCTTC
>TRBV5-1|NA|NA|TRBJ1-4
CASSLRPGESEKLFF
TGCGCCAGCAGTCTCAGGCCAGGGGAGAGTGAAAAACTGTTTTTT
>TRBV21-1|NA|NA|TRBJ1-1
CASSKGGKQSNTEAFF
TGTGCCAGCAGCAAAGGGGGAAAACAAAGTAACACTGAAGCTTTCTTT
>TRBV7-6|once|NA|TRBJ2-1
CASSLAYQTDEQFF
TGTGCCAGCAGCTTAGCCTATCAGACCGATGAGCAGTTCTTC
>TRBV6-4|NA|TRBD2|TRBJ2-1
CASSDSRASGSSYNEQFF
TGTGCCAGCAGTGACTCGAGGGCTAGCGGGTCCTCCTACAATGAGCAGTTCTTC
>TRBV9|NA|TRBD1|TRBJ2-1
CASSSPGQGNDEQFF
TGTGCCAGCAGCTCCCCGGGACAGGGTAACGATGAGCAGTTCTTC
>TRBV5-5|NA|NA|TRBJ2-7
CASSLGASYEQYF
TGTGCCAGCAGCTTGGGGGCCTCCTACGAGCAGTACTTC
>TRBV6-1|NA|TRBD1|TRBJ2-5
CASSEGTGRRTQYF
TGTGCCAGCAGTGAAGGGACAGGGAGGAGGACCCAGTACTTC
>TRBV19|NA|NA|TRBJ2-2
CASAKARMNTGELFF
TGTGCCAGTGCTAAAGCCAGGATGAACACCGGGGAGCTGTTTTTT
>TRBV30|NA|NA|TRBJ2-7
CAWDRGPGPWMEQYF
TGTGCCTGGGACCGGGGGCCAGGGCCCTGGATGGAGCAGTACTTC
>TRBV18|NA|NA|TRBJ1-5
CASSRSGGRDQPQHF
TGTGCCAGCTCTCGCAGCGGAGGCAGGGATCAGCCCCAGCATTTT
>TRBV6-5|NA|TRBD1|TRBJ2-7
CASSHGTGPYEQYF
TGTGCCAGCAGTCACGGGACAGGACCTTACGAGCAGTACTTC
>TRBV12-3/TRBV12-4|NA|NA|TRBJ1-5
CASSFGSNQPQHF
TGTGCCAGCAGTTTCGGTAGCAATCAGCCCCAGCATTTT
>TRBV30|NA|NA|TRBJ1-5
CARLRDGSNQPQHF
TGTGCCCGACTCAGGGACGGTAGCAATCAGCCCCAGCATTTT
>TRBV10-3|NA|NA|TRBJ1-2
CAISESSRYGYTF
TGTGCCATCAGTGAGTCCAGCCGGTATGGCTACACCTTC
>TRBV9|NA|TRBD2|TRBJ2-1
CASSPTRLAGSYNEQFF
TGTGCCAGCAGCCCAACGCGACTAGCGGGATCTTACAATGAGCAGTTCTTC
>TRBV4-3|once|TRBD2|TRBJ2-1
CASSQEAGAVNEQFF
TGCGCCAGCAGCCAAGAGGCGGGAGCCGTCAATGAGCAGTTCTTC
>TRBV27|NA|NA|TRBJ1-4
CASSLLGTPGEKLFF
TGTGCCAGCAGTTTATTGGGGACGCCTGGTGAAAAACTGTTTTTT
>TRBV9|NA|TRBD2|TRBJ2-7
CASSVGLAGSEQYF
TGTGCCAGCAGCGTAGGGCTAGCGGGCTCCGAGCAGTACTTC
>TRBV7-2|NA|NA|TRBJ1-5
CASSLWDDRGQPQHF
TGTGCCAGCAGCTTATGGGACGACCGGGGTCAGCCCCAGCATTTT
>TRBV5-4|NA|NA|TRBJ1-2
CASSSQWALYGYTF
TGTGCCAGCAGCTCTCAATGGGCCCTCTATGGCTACACCTTC
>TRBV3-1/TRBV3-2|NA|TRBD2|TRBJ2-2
CASSLSGRAGELFF
TGTGCCAGCAGCCTTAGCGGGAGGGCCGGGGAGCTGTTTTTT
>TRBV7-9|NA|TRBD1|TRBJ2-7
CASSLGQGWDEQYF
TGTGCCAGCAGCTTGGGACAGGGATGGGATGAGCAGTACTTC
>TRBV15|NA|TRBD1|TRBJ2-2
CATSRGGQGGTGELFF
TGTGCCACCAGCAGAGGTGGACAGGGTGGCACCGGGGAGCTGTTTTTT
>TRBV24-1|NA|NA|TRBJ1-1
CATRRRENTEAFF
TGTGCCACCAGACGCAGAGAGAACACTGAAGCTTTCTTT
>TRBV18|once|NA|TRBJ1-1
CASSPEGRGEAFF
TGTGCCAGCTCACCGGAAGGTCGGGGTGAAGCTTTCTTT
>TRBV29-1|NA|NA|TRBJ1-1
CSGVEGKPEAFF
TGCAGCGGGGTAGAGGGGAAACCTGAAGCTTTCTTT
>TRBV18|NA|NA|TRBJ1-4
CASTPLRKRDNEKLFF
TGTGCCAGCACTCCGCTCAGGAAGAGGGATAATGAAAAACTGTTTTTT
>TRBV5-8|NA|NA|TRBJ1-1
CASSFRGPMNTEAFF
TGTGCCAGCAGCTTCAGAGGGCCAATGAACACTGAAGCTTTCTTT
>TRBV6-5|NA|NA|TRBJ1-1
CASTPRLNTEAFF
TGTGCCAGCACACCAAGGTTGAACACTGAAGCTTTCTTT
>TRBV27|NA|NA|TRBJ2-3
CASSFSGVDTQYF
TGTGCCAGCAGTTTCAGCGGCGTAGATACGCAGTATTTT
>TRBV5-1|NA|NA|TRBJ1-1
CASSLGAGWGTEAFF
TGCGCCAGCAGCTTGGGGGCAGGGTGGGGCACTGAAGCTTTCTTT
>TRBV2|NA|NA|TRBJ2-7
CASSENGEQYF
TGTGCCAGCAGTGAAAACGGCGAGCAGTACTTC
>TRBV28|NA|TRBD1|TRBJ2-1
CASRPGTGGYNEQFF
TGTGCCAGCAGACCCGGGACAGGGGGATACAATGAGCAGTTCTTC
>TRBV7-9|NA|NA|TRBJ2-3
CASMWASDTQYF
TGTGCCAGCATGTGGGCTTCGGATACGCAGTATTTT
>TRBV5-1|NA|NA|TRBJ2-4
CASSSGRIAKNIQYF
TGCGCCAGCAGCTCCGGACGGATAGCCAAAAACATTCAGTACTTC
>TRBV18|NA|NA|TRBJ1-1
CASSPPGVNTEAFF
TGTGCCAGCTCACCACCGGGCGTGAACACTGAAGCTTTCTTT
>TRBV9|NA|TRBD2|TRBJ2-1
CASSAPLAGKYNEQFF
TGTGCCAGCAGCGCTCCCCTAGCGGGGAAGTACAATGAGCAGTTCTTC
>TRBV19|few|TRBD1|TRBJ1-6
CASSAQQGLHNSPLHF
TGTGCCAGTAGTGCTCAACAGGGGCTTCATAATTCACCCCTCCACTTT
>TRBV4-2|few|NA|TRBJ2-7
CASSQDTSPLEQYF
TGTGCCAGCAGCCAAGATACTAGCCCTCTCGAGCAGTACTTC
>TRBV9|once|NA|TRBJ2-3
CASSVVDGVTDTQYF
TGTGCCAGCAGCGTAGTCGATGGGGTAACAGATACGCAGTATTTT
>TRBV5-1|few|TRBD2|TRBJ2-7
CASSLGLAGIYEQYF
TGCGCCAGCAGCTTGGGACTAGCGGGAATATACGAGCAGTACTTC
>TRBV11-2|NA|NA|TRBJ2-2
CASSSRDGNTGELFF
TGTGCCAGCAGCTCCCGGGACGGGAACACCGGGGAGCTGTTTTTT
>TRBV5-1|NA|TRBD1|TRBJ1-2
CASSPDRETYGYTF
TGCGCCAGCAGCCCTGACAGGGAGACCTATGGCTACACCTTC
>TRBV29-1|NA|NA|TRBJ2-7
CSVEQPNRPYEQYF
TGCAGCGTCGAACAACCGAACCGGCCCTACGAGCAGTACTTC
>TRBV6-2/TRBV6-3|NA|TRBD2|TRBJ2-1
CASSYSGLAGYNEQFF
TGTGCCAGCAGTTACTCGGGGCTAGCGGGCTATAATGAGCAGTTCTTC
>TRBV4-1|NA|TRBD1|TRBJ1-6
CASSRLTTGPDNSPLHF
TGCGCCAGCAGCCGACTTACGACAGGGCCAGATAATTCACCCCTCCACTTT
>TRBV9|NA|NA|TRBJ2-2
CASSVVQDNTGELFF
TGTGCCAGCAGCGTAGTACAGGACAACACCGGGGAGCTGTTTTTT
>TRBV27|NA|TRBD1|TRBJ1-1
CASRHSATGARFTEAFF
TGTGCCAGCAGACACTCAGCCACAGGGGCGAGGTTCACTGAAGCTTTCTTT
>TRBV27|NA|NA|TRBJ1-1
CASSSPGLTNTEAFF
TGTGCCAGCAGTTCGCCCGGACTGACGAACACTGAAGCTTTCTTT
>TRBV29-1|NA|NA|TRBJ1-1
CSVEKGLNTEAFF
TGCAGCGTTGAAAAGGGGTTGAACACTGAAGCTTTCTTT
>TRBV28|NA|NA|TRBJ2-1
CASRHSNNEQFF
TGTGCCAGCAGACACAGTAACAATGAGCAGTTCTTC
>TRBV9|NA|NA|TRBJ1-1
CASSARLGTTEAFF
TGTGCCAGCAGCGCTCGTTTGGGTACCACTGAAGCTTTCTTT